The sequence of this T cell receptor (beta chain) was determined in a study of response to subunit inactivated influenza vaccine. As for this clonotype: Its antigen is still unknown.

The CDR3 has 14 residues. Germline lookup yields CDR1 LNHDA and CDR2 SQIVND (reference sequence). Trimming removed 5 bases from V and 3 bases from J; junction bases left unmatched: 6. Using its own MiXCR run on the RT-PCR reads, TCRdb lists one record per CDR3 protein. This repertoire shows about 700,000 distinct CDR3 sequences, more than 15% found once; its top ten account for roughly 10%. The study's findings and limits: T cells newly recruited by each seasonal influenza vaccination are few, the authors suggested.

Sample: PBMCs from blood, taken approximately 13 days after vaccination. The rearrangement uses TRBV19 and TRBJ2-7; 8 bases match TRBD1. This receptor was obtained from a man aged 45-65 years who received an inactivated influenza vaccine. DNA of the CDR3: TGTGCCAGTAGTTTCAGACAGGGGTTCTACGAGCAGTACTTC. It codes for CASSFRQGFYEQYF. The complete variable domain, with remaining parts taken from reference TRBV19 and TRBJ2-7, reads DGGITQSPKYLFRKEGQNVTLSCEQNLNHDAMYWYRQDPGQGLRLIYYSQIVNDFQKGDIAEGYSVSREKKESFPLTVTSAQKNPTAFYLCASSFRQGFYEQYFGPGTRLTVT.